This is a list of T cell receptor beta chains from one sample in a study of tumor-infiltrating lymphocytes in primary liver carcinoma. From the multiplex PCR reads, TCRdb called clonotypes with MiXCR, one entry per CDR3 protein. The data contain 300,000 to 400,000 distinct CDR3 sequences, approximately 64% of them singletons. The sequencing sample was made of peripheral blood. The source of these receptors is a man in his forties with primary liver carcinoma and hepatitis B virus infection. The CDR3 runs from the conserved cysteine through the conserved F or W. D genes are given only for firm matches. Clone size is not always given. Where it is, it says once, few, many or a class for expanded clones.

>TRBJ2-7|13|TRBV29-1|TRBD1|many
CSYAGTASYEQYF
TGCAGCTACGCCGGGACAGCCTCCTACGAGCAGTACTTC
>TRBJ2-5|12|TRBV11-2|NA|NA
CVSSTTGETQYF
TGTGTCAGCAGCACAACAGGGGAGACCCAGTACTTC
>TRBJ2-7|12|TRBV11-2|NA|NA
CASSFNAFEQYF
TGTGCCAGCAGCTTTAATGCCTTCGAGCAGTACTTC
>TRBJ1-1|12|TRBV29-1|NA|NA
CSAAKEGLEVFF
TGCAGCGCCGCAAAAGAGGGGCTTGAAGTTTTCTTT
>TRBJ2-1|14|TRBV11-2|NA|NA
CASSLVPRYNEQFF
TGTGCCAGCAGCTTAGTTCCAAGGTACAATGAGCAGTTCTTC
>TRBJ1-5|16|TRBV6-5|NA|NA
CASSYSSPYINQPQHF
TGTGCCAGCAGTTACTCATCGCCCTATATCAATCAGCCCCAGCATTTT
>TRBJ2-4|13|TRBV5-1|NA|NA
CASSLRGDGIQYF
TGCGCCAGCAGCTTGAGGGGTGACGGCATTCAGTACTTC
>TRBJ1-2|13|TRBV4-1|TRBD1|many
CASSPDRDYGYTF
TGCGCCAGCAGCCCGGACAGGGACTATGGCTACACCTTC
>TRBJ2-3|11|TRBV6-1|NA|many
CASSEADTQYF
TGTGCCAGCAGTGAAGCGGATACGCAGTATTTT
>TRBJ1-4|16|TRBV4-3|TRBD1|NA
CASSQTGGISNENLFF
TGCGCCAGCAGCCAAACAGGGGGGATAAGTAATGAAAATCTGTTTTTT
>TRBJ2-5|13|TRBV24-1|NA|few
CATSGGERETQYF
TGTGCCACCAGTGGAGGGGAGAGAGAGACCCAGTACTTC
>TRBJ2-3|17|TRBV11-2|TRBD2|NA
CASSFTITSGSRYTQYF
TGTGCCAGCAGCTTCACCATCACTAGCGGGAGTCGATATACGCAGTATTTT
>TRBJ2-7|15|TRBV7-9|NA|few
CASSLIGGSNYEQYF
TGTGCCAGCAGCTTAATAGGAGGGAGCAACTACGAGCAGTACTTC
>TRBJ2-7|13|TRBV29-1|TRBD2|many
CSAGAGNSYEQYF
TGCAGCGCCGGAGCGGGGAACTCCTACGAGCAGTACTTC
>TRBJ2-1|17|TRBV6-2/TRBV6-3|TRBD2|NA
CASSYPTSGSDYDEQFF
TGTGCCAGCAGTTACCCGACTAGCGGGAGTGATTACGATGAGCAGTTCTTC
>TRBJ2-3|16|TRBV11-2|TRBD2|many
CASSSGTKGGTDTQYF
TGTGCCAGCAGCTCGGGGACTAAAGGCGGCACAGATACGCAGTATTTT